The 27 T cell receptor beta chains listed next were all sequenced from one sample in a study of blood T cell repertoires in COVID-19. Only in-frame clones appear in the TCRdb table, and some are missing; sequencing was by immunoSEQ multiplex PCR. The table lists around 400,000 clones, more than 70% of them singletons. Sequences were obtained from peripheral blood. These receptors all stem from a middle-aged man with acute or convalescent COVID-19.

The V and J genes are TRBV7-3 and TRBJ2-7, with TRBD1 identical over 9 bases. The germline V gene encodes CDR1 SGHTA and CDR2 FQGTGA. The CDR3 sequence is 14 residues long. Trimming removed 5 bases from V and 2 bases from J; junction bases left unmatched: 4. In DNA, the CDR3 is TGTGCCAGCAGCCCCCGGGACAGGGCCTACGAGCAGTACTTC. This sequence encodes CASSPRDRAYEQYF.

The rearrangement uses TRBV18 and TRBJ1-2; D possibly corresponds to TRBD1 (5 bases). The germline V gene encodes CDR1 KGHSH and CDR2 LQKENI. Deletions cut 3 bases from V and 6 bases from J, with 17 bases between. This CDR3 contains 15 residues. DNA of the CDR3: TGTGCCAGCTCACCCGATATAAGGGGCGCCGATGGCTACACCTTC. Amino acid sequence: CASSPDIRGADGYTF.

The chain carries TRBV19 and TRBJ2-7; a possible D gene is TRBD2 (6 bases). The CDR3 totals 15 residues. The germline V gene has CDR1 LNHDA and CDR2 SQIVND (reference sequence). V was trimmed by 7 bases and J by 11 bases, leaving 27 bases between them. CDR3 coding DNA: TGTGCCAGTAAGGAGGGCGAGGGCCTGGGCCGCGGGGAGTACTTC. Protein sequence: CASKEGEGLGRGEYF. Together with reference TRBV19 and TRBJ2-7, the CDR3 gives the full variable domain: DGGITQSPKYLFRKEGQNVTLSCEQNLNHDAMYWYRQDPGQGLRLIYYSQIVNDFQKGDIAEGYSVSREKKESFPLTVTSAQKNPTAFYLCASKEGEGLGRGEYFGPGTRLTVT.

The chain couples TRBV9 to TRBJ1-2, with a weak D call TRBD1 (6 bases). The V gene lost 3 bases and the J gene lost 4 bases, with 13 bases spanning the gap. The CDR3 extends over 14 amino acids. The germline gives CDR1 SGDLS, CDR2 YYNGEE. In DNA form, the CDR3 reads TGTGCCAGCAGCGATTCAGGGGAGAGCTATGGCTACACCTTC. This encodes CASSDSGESYGYTF. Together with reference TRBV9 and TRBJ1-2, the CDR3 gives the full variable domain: DSGVTQTPKHLITATGQRVTLRCSPRSGDLSVYWYQQSLDQGLQFLIQYYNGEERAKGNILERFSAQQFPDLHSELNLSSLELGDSALYFCASSDSGESYGYTFGSGTRLTVV.

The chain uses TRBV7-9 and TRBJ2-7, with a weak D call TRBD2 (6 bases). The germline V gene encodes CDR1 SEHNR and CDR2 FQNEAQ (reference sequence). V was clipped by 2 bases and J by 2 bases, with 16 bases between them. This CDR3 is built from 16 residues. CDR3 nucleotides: TGTGCCAGCAGCTTAAACTCATGGGGCGGGACCTACGAGCAGTACTTC. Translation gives CASSLNSWGGTYEQYF.

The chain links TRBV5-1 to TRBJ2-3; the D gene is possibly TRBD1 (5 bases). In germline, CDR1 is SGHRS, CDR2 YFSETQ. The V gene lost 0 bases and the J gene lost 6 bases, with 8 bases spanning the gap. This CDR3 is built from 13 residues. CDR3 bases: TGCGCCAGCAGCTTGGAAGGGGATGATACGCAGTATTTT. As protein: CASSLEGDDTQYF.

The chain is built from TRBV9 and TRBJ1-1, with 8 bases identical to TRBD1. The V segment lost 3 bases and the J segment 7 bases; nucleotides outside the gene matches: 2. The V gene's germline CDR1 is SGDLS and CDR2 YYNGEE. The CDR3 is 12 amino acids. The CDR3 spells CASSGQGIEAFF. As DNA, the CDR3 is TGTGCCAGCAGCGGACAGGGGATTGAAGCTTTCTTT.

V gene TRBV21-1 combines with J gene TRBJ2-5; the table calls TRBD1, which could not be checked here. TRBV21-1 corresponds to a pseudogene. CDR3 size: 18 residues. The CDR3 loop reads CASSKVLVAGAEQETQYF. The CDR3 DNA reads TGTGCCAGCAGCAAAGTTTTGGTTGCTGGGGCAGAACAAGAGACCCAGTACTTC.

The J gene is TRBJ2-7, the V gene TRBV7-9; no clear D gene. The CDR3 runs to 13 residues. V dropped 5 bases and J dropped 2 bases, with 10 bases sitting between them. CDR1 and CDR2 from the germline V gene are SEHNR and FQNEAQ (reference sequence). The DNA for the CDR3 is TGTGCCAGCAGCCCCGAATCTACCTACGAGCAGTACTTC. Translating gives CASSPESTYEQYF.

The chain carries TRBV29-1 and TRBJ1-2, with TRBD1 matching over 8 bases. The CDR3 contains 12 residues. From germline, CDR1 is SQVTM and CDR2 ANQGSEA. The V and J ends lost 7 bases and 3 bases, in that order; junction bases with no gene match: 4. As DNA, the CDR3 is TGCAGCGCTGGACAGGGATACTATGGCTACACCTTC. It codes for CSAGQGYYGYTF.

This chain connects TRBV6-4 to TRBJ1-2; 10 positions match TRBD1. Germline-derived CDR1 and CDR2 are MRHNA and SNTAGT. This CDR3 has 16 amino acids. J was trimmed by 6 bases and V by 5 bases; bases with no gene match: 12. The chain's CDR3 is CASSPPGTGEGHGYTF. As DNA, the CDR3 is TGTGCCAGCAGTCCCCCCGGGACAGGGGAGGGTCATGGCTACACCTTC.

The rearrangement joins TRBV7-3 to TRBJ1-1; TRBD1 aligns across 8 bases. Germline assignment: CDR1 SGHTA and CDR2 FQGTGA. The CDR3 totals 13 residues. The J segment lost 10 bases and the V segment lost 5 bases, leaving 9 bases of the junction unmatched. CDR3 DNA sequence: TGTGCCAGCAGCCCGACAGGGGAGGATCGAGCTTTCTTT. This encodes CASSPTGEDRAFF. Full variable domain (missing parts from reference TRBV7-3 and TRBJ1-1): GAGVSQTPSNKVTEKGKYVELRCDPISGHTALYWYRQSLGQGPEFLIYFQGTGAADDSGLPNDRFFAVRPEGSVSTLKIQRTERGDSAVYLCASSPTGEDRAFFGQGTRLTVV.

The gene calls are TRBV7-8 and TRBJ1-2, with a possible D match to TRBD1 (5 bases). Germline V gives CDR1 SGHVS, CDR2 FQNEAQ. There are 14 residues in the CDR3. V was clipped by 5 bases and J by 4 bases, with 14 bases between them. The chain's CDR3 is CASSARDSAYGYTF. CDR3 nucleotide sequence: TGTGCCAGCAGCGCCAGGGATTCAGCCTATGGCTACACCTTC.

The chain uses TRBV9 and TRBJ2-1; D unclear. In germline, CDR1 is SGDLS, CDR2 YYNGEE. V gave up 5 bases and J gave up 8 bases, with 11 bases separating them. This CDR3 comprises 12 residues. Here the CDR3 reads CASSRGTDEQFF. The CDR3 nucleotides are TGTGCCAGCAGTCGAGGTACTGATGAGCAGTTCTTC.

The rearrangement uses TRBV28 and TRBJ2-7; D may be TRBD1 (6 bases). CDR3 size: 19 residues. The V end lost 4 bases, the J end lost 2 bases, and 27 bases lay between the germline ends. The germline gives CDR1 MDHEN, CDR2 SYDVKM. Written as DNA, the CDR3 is TGTGCCAGCAGTTCACACAAACTCGGGCGGTGGACAGTGACCTACGAGCAGTACTTC. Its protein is CASSSHKLGRWTVTYEQYF.

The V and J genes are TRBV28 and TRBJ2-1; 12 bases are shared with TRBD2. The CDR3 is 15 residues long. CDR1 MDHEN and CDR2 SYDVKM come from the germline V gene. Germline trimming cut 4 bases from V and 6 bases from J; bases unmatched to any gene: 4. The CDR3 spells CASSSLAGGFNEQFF. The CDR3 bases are TGTGCCAGCAGTTCACTAGCGGGAGGTTTCAATGAGCAGTTCTTC.

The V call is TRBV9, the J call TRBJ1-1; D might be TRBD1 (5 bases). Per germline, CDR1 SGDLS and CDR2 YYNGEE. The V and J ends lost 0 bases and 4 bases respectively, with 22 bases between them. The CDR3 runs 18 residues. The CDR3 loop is CASSVEAGNRARGTEAFF. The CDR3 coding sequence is TGTGCCAGCAGCGTAGAGGCAGGGAATAGAGCTAGGGGCACTGAAGCTTTCTTT.

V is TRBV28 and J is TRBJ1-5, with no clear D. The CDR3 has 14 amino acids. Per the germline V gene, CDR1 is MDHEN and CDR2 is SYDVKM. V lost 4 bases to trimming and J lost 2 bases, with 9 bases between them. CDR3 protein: CASSSSTGNQPQHF. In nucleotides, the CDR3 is TGTGCCAGCAGTTCCTCCACTGGCAATCAGCCCCAGCATTTT.

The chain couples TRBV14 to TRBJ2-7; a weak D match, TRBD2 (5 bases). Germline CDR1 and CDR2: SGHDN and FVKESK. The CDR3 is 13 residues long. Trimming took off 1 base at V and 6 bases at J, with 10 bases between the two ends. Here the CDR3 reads CASSQVSGSEQYF. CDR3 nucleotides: TGTGCCAGCAGCCAAGTTTCGGGGAGCGAGCAGTACTTC.

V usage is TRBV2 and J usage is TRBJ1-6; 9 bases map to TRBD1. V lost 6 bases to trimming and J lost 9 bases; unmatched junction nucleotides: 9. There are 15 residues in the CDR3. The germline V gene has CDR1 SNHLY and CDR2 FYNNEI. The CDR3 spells CASRRPGQGSSPLHF. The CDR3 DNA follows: TGTGCCAGCAGGAGACCGGGACAGGGAAGTTCACCCCTCCACTTT. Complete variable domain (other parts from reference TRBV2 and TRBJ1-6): EPEVTQTPSHQVTQMGQEVILRCVPISNHLYFYWYRQILGQKVEFLVSFYNNEISEKSEIFDDQFSVERPDGSNFTLKIRSTKLEDSAMYFCASRRPGQGSSPLHFGNGTRLTVT.

The chain's CDR3 is CATSRDLSGTIYEQYF. The CDR3 DNA is TGTGCCACCAGCAGAGATCTCTCAGGAACGATATACGAGCAGTACTTC. The rearrangement joins TRBV15 to TRBJ2-7; D is uncertain. CDR3 size: 16 residues. V shed 0 bases and J shed 4 bases, with 16 bases lying between them. Germline V gene data show CDR1 as LNHNV and CDR2 as YYDKDF (reference sequence).

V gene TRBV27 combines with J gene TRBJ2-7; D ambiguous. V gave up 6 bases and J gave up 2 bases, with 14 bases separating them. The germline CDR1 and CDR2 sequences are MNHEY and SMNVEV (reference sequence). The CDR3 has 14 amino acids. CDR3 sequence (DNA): TGTGCCAGCAGCCGGTACGTCGCTCCCTACGAGCAGTACTTC. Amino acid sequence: CASSRYVAPYEQYF.

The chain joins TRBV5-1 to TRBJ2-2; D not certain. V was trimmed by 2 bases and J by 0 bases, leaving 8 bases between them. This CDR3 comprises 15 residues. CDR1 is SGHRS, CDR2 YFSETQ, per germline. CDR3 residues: CASSLNNANTGELFF. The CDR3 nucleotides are TGCGCCAGCAGCTTAAATAATGCGAACACCGGGGAGCTGTTTTTT.

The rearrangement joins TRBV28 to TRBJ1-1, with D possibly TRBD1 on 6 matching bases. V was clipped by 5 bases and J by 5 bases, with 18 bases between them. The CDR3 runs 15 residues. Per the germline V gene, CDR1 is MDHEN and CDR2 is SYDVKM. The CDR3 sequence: CASSPRGGRGTEAFF. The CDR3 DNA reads TGTGCCAGCAGTCCTCGCGGGGGGCGCGGGACTGAAGCTTTCTTT.

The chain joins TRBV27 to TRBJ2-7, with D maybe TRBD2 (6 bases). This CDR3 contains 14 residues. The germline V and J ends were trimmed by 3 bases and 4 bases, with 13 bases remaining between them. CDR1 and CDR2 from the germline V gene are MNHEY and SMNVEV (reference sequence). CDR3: CASSFGGKGYEQYF. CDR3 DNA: TGTGCCAGCAGTTTTGGGGGGAAGGGGTACGAGCAGTACTTC.

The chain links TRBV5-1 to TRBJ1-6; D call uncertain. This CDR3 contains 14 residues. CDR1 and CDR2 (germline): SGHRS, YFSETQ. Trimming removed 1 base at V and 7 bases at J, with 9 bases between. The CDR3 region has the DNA TGCGCCAGCAGCTTGATTGGCTTAAATTCACCCCTCCACTTT. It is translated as CASSLIGLNSPLHF.

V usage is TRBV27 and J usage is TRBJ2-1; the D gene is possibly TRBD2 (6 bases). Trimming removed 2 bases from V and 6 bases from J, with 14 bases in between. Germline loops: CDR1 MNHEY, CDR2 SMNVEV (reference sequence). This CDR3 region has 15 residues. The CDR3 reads CASSLVRSGVNEQFF. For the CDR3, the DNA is TGTGCCAGCAGTTTAGTCAGGTCGGGGGTCAATGAGCAGTTCTTC.